This section outlines one T cell receptor beta chain sequence together with its context. Per the authors' pipeline: Quantification of nucleated cells was approximated via reference gene primer amplification. The repertoire was sequenced with immunoSEQ multiplex PCR; TCRdb's copy has only in-frame clones and lacks some. That table is the source of V, J and clone size, and D and trimming were worked out from the DNA. The sample has some 120,000 clones, approximately 90% seen once. This entry belongs to a study of blood T cell repertoires in COVID-19. Study overall: Samples of COVID-19 (acute and convalescent) were obtained from the United States, Italy and Spain. From T cells, B-cell-depleted T cells, or PBMCs came the material, which was cDNA or gDNA.

Trimming cost V 6 bases and J 6 bases; bases outside gene matches: 10. The CDR3 loop spans 14 amino acids. Germline values: CDR1 LNHDA, CDR2 SQIVND (reference sequence). This TCR was sampled from a human donor with acute or convalescent COVID-19. The donor label of this sample is uncertain. The sequencing sample was made of peripheral blood. The chain employs TRBV19 and TRBJ1-1; 7 nucleotides align to TRBD1. This chain's CDR3 is CASSLRQGPAEAFF. The CDR3 DNA follows: TGTGCCAGTAGCCTTCGACAGGGCCCGGCTGAAGCTTTCTTT.